Only a few counts were recorded for the clone carrying this T cell receptor beta chain. Original methodology: Reference gene primer amplification in the assay estimated nucleated cell counts. The data were produced by immunoSEQ multiplex PCR, yet TCRdb's version contains in-frame clones alone and is incomplete. V and J calls and clone size follow that table, whereas D and trimming were derived from the DNA. The data show roughly 75,000 clones, over 75% seen once. The data were taken from a study of blood T cell repertoires in COVID-19. Study in general: Acute and convalescent COVID-19 specimens originated in the United States, Italy and Spain. T cells, B-cell-depleted T cells, or PBMCs provided the cDNA or gDNA that served as material.

V was clipped by 5 bases and J by 3 bases, with 19 bases between them. CDR3 size: 16 residues. Germline CDR1 reads KGHSH; CDR2 reads LQKENI. This sequence originates from a man aged 50 to 59 with acute or convalescent COVID-19. Specimen: peripheral blood. The chain uses TRBV18 and TRBJ1-1; D might be TRBD1 (6 bases). CDR3 nucleotide sequence: TGTGCCAGCTCAGCATGGACCGGGACATCGGACACTGAAGCTTTCTTT. Protein: CASSAWTGTSDTEAFF.